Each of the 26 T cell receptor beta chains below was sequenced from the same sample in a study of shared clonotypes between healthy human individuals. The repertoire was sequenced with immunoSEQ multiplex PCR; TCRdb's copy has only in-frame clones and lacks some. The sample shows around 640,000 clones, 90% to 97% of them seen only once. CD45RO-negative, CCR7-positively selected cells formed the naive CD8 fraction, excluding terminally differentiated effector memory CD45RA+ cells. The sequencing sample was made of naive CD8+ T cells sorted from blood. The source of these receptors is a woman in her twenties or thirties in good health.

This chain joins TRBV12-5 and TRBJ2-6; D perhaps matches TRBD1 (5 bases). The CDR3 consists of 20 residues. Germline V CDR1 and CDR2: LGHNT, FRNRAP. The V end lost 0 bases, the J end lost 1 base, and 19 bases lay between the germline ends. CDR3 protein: CASGLVRAPGWVSGANVLTF. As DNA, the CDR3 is TGTGCTAGTGGTTTGGTACGAGCGCCAGGGTGGGTTTCTGGGGCCAACGTCCTGACTTTC. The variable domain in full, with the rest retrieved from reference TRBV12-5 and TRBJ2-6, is DARVTQTPRHKVTEMGQEVTMRCQPILGHNTVFWYRQTMMQGLELLAYFRNRAPLDDSGMPKDRFSAEMPDATLATLKIQPSEPRDSAVYFCASGLVRAPGWVSGANVLTFGAGSRLTVL.

CDR3 in amino acids: CASSSGASYEQYF. The CDR3 region has the DNA TGTGCCAGCAGCTCAGGGGCTAGCTACGAGCAGTACTTC. The rearrangement joins TRBV28 to TRBJ2-7, with D possibly TRBD1 on 6 matching bases. The CDR3 contains 13 residues. Germline V CDR1 and CDR2: MDHEN, SYDVKM. V lost 6 bases and J lost 3, with 12 bases in between. The whole variable domain, filled in from reference TRBV28 and TRBJ2-7, reads DVKVTQSSRYLVKRTGEKVFLECVQDMDHENMFWYRQDPGLGLRLIYFSYDVKMKEKGDIPEGYSVSREKKERFSLILESASTNQTSMYLCASSSGASYEQYFGPGTRLTVT.

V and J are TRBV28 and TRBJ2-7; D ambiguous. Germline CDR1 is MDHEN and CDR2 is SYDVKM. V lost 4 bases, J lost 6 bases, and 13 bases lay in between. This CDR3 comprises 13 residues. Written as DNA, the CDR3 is TGTGCCAGCAGTTCCCGGGTATTAGCCGAGCAGTACTTC. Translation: CASSSRVLAEQYF.

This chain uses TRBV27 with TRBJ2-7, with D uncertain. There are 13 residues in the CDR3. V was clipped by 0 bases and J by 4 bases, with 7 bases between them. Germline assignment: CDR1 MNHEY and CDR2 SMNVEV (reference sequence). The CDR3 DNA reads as TGTGCCAGCAGTTTATCTTCGCGATACGAGCAGTACTTC. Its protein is CASSLSSRYEQYF.

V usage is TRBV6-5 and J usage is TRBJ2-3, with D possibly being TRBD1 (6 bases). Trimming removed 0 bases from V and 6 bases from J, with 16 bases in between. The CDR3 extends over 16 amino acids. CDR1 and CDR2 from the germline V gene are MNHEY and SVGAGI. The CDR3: CASSYSYREGSDTQYF. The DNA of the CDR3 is TGTGCCAGCAGTTACTCTTACAGGGAAGGGAGCGATACGCAGTATTTT.

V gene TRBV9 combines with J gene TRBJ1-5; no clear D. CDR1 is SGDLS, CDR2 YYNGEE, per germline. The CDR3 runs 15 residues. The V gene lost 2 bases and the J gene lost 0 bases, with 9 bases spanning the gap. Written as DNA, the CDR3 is TGTGCCAGCAGCGTCGGACTAAGTAGCAATCAGCCCCAGCATTTT. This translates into CASSVGLSSNQPQHF.

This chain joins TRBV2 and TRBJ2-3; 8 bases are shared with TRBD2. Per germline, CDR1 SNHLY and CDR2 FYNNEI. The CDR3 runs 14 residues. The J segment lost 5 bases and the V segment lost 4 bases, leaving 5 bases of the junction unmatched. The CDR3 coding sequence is TGTGCCAGCAGTGTCGGGGGGGGAGGAGATACGCAGTATTTT. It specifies CASSVGGGGDTQYF.

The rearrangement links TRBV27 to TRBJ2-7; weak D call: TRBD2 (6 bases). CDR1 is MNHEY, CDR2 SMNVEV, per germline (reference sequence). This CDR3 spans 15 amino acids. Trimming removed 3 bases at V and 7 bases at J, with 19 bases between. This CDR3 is CASSLAGYGDREQYF. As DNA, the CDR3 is TGTGCCAGCAGTTTGGCGGGATACGGAGATAGGGAGCAGTACTTC.

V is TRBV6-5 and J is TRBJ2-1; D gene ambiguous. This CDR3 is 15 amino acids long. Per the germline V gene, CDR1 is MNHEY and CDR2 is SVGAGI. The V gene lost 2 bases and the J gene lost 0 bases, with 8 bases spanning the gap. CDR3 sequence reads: CASSYQGSSYNEQFF. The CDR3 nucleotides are TGTGCCAGCAGTTACCAAGGTAGCTCCTACAATGAGCAGTTCTTC.

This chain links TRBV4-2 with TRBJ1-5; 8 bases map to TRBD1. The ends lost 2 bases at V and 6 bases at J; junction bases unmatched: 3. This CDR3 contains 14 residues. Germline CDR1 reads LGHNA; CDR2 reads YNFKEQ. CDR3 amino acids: CASSQNRGAQPQHF. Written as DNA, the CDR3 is TGTGCCAGCAGCCAAAACAGGGGGGCTCAGCCCCAGCATTTT.

CDR3 in DNA: TGTGCCAGCAGACTCACAGATACGCAGTATTTT. It specifies CASRLTDTQYF. This chain uses TRBV27 with TRBJ2-3; D gene ambiguous. This CDR3 has 11 residues. V lost 6 bases and J 2 bases, leaving 3 bases between the germline ends. Germline V gives CDR1 MNHEY, CDR2 SMNVEV (reference sequence).

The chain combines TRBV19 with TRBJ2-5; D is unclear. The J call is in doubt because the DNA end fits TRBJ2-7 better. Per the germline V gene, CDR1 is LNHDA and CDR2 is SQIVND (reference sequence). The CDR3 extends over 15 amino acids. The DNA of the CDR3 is TGTGCCAGTAGTATCACCCCCAGTCTCTCCTACGAGCAGTACTTC. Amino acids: CASSITPSLSYEQYF.

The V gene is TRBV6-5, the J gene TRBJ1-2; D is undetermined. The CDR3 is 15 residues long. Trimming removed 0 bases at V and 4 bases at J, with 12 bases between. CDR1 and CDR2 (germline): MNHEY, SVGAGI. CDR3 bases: TGTGCCAGCAGTTACTCGATCCGCAGAAGCTATGGCTACACCTTC. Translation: CASSYSIRRSYGYTF.

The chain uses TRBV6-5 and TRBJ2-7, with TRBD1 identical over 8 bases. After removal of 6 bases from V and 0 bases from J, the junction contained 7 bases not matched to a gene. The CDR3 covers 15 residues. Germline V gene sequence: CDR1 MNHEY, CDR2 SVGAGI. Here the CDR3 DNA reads TGTGCCAGCAGCACCACAGGGGGGAACTCCTACGAGCAGTACTTC. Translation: CASSTTGGNSYEQYF.

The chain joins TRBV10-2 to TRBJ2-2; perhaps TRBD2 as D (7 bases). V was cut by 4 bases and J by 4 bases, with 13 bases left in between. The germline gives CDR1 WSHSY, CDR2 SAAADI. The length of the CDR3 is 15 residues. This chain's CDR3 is CASSVGGAGTGELFF. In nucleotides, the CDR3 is TGCGCCAGCAGTGTAGGGGGGGCGGGCACCGGGGAGCTGTTTTTT.

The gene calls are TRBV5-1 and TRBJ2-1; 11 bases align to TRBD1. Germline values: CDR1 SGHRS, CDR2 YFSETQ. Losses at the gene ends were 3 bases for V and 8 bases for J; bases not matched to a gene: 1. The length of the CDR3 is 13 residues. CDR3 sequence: CASSWTGGDEQFF. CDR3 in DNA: TGCGCCAGCAGCTGGACAGGGGGCGATGAGCAGTTCTTC. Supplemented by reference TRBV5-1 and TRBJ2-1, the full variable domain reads KAGVTQTPRYLIKTRGQQVTLSCSPISGHRSVSWYQQTPGQGLQFLFEYFSETQRNKGNFPGRFSGRQFSNSRSEMNVSTLELGDSALYLCASSWTGGDEQFFGPGTRLTVL.

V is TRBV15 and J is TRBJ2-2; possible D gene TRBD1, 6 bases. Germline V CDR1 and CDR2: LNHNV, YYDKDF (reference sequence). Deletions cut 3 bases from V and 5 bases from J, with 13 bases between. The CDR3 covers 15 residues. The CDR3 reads CATSSVPRGTGELFF. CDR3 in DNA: TGTGCCACCAGCAGTGTTCCTAGGGGGACCGGGGAGCTGTTTTTT.

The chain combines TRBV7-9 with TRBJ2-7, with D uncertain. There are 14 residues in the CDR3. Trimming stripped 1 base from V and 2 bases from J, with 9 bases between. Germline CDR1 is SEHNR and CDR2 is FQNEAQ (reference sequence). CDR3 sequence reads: CASSLGHSPYEQYF. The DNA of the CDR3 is TGTGCCAGCAGCTTAGGGCACAGCCCCTACGAGCAGTACTTC.

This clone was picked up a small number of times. The CDR3 spells CASSLSGVNEQFF. The CDR3 nucleotides read TGTGCCAGCAGCTTATCCGGGGTCAATGAGCAGTTCTTC. The chain uses TRBV5-4 and TRBJ2-1, with TRBD2 as a possible D gene (5 bases). Germline V lookup: CDR1 SGHNT, CDR2 YYREEE (reference sequence). This CDR3 has 13 amino acids. Trimming stripped 2 bases from V and 6 bases from J, with 9 bases between.

CDR3 in amino acids: CASRSGAGVGEQFF. The DNA of the CDR3 is TGTGCCAGCAGGTCGGGGGCGGGAGTAGGTGAGCAGTTCTTC. The rearrangement joins TRBV27 to TRBJ2-1; TRBD2 might be the D (7 bases). The CDR3 spans 14 residues. Between the trimmed V and J ends, which lost 6 bases and 9 bases, there was a span of 18 bases. In germline, CDR1 is MNHEY, CDR2 SMNVEV (reference sequence).

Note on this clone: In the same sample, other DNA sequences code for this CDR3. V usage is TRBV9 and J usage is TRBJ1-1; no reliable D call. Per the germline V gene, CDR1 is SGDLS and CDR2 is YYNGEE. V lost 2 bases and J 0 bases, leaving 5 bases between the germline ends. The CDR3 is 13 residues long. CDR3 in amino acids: CASSVYLNTEAFF. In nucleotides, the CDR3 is TGTGCCAGCAGCGTTTATCTGAACACTGAAGCTTTCTTT.

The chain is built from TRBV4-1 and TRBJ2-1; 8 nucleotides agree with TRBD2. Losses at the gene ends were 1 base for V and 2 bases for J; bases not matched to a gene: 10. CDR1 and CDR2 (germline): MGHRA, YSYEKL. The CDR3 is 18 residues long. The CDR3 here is CASSQVVLAGHTYNEQFF. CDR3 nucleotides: TGCGCCAGCAGCCAAGTCGTCCTAGCGGGCCATACCTACAATGAGCAGTTCTTC.

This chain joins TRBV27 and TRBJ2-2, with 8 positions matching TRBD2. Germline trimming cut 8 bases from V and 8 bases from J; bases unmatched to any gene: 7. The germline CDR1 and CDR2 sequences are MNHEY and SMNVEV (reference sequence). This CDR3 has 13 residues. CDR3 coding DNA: TGTGCCAGCGGGGACGGGACTAGGGGGGAGCTGTTTTTT. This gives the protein CASGDGTRGELFF.

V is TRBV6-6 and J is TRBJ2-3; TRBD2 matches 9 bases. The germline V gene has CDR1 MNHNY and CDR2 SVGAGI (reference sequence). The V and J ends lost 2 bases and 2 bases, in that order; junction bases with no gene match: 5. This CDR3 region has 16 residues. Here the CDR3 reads CASSYGAGGTTDTQYF. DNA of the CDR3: TGTGCCAGCAGTTACGGGGCGGGAGGGACCACAGATACGCAGTATTTT.

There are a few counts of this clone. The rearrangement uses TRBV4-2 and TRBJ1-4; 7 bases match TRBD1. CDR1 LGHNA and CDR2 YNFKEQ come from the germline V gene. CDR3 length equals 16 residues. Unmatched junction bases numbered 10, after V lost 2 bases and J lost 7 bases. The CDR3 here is CASSQNGQDLGEKLFF. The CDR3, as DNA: TGTGCCAGCAGCCAAAACGGACAGGACCTGGGTGAAAAACTGTTTTTT.

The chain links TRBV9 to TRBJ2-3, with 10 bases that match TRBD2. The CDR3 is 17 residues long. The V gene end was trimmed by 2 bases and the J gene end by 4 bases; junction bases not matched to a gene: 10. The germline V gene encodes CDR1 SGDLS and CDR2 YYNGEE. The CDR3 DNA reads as TGTGCCAGCAGCGTTTGGGGTAGCGGGAGGTTCGCAGATACGCAGTATTTT. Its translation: CASSVWGSGRFADTQYF.